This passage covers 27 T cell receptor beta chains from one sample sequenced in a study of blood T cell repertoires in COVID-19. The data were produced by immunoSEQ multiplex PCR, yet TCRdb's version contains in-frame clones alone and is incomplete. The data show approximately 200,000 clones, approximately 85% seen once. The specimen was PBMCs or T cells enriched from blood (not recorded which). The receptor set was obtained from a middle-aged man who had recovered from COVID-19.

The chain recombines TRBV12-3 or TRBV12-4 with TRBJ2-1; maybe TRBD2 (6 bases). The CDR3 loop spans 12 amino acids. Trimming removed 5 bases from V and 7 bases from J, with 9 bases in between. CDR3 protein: CASSASGNEQFF. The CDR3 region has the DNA TGTGCCAGCAGTGCCAGCGGGAATGAGCAGTTCTTC.

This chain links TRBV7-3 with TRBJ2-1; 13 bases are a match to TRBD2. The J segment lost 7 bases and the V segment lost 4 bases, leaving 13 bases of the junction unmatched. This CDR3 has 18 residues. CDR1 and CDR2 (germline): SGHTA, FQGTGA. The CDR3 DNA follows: TGTGCCAGCAGCTCCCTAGGACAAGGACTAGCGGGGGTAAATGAGCAGTTCTTC. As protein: CASSSLGQGLAGVNEQFF.

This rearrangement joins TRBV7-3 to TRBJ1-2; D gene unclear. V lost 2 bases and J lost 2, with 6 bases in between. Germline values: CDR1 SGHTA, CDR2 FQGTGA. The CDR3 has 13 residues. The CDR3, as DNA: TGTGCCAGCAGCTTAGAACGGAACTATGGCTACACCTTC. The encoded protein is CASSLERNYGYTF.

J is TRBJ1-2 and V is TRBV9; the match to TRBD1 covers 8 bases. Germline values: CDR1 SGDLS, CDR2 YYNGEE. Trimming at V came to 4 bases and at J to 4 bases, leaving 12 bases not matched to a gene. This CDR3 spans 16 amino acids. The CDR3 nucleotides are TGTGCCAGCAGCACCACAAGACGACAGGGGATCTATGGCTACACCTTC. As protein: CASSTTRRQGIYGYTF.

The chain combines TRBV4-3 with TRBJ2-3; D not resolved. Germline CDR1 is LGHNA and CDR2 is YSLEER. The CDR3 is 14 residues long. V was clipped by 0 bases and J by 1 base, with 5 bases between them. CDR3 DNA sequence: TGCGCCAGCAGCCAAGACATTCGCACAGATACGCAGTATTTT. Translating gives CASSQDIRTDTQYF.

In nucleotides, the CDR3 is TGTGCCAGCAGCTTAGACAGGGCCTATGGCTACACCTTC. Translating gives CASSLDRAYGYTF. The J gene is TRBJ1-2, the V gene TRBV5-6; 7 nucleotides agree with TRBD1. The CDR3 loop spans 13 amino acids. V dropped 2 bases and J dropped 4; count of bases not matched to a gene: 2. The germline V gene has CDR1 SGHDT and CDR2 YYEEEE.

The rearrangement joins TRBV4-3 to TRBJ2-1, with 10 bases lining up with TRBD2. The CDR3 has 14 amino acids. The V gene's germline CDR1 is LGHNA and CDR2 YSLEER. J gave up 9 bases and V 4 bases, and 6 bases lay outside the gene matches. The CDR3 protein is CASSPLAGGTEQFF. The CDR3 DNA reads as TGCGCCAGCAGCCCCTTAGCGGGAGGTACTGAGCAGTTCTTC.

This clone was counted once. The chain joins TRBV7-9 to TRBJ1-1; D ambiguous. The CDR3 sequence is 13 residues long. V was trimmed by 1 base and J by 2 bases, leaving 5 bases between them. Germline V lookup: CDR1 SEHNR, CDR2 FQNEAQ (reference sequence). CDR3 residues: CASSLVRNTEAFF. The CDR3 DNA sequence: TGTGCCAGCAGCTTAGTCAGAAACACTGAAGCTTTCTTT.

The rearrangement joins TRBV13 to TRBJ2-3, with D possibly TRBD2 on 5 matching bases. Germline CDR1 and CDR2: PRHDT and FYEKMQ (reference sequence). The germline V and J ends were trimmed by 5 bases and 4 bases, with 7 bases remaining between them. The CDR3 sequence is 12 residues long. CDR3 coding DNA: TGTGCCAGCAGCGTTAGCGCAGATACGCAGTATTTT. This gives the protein CASSVSADTQYF. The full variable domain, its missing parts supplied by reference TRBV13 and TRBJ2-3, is AAGVIQSPRHLIKEKRETATLKCYPIPRHDTVYWYQQGPGQDPQFLISFYEKMQSDKGSIPDRFSAQQFSDYHSELNMSSLELGDSALYFCASSVSADTQYFGPGTRLTVL.

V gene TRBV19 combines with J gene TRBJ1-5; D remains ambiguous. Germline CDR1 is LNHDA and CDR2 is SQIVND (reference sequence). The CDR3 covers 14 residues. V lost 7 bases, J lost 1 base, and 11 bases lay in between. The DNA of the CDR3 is TGTGCCAGTAACCCGTGGCAGAGCAATCAGCCCCAGCATTTT. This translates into CASNPWQSNQPQHF.

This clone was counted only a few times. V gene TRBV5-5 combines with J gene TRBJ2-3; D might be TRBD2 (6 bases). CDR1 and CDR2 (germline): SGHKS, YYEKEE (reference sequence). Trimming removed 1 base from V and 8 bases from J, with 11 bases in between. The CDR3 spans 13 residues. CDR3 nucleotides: TGTGCCAGCAGCTTGAGTGGGGAGGCTACGCAGTATTTT. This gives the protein CASSLSGEATQYF.

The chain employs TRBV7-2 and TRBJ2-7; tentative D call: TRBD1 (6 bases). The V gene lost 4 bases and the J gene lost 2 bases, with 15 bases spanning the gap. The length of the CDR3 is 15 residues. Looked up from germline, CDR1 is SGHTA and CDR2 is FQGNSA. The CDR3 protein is CASSSSLWGPYEQYF. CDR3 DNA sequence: TGTGCCAGCAGCTCCTCTCTATGGGGGCCCTACGAGCAGTACTTC.

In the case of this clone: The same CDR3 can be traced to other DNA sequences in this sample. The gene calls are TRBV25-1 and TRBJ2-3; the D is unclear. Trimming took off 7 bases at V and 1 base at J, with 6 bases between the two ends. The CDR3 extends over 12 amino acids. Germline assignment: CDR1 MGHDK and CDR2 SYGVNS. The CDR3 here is CASNRGTDTQYF. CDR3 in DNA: TGTGCCAGCAACCGGGGCACAGATACGCAGTATTTT.

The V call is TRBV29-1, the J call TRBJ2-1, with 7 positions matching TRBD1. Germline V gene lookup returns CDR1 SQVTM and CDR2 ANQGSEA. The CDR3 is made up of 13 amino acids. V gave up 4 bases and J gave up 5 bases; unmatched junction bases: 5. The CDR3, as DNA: TGCAGCGTTGTAAGACAGGGAAACAATGAGCAGTTCTTC. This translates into CSVVRQGNNEQFF.

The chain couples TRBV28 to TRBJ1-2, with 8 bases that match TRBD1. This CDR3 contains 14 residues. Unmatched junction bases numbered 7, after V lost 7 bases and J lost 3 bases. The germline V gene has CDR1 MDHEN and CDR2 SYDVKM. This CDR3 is CASNAGGADYGYTF. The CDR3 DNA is TGTGCCAGCAATGCAGGGGGCGCGGACTATGGCTACACCTTC.

The CDR3 bases are TGTGCCAGCAGTCGGCCCGAGGGGAGGGAACTGTTTTTT. The encoded protein is CASSRPEGRELFF. The chain is built from TRBV27 and TRBJ1-4, with D perhaps TRBD1 (5 bases). V shed 5 bases and J shed 12 bases, with 16 bases lying between them. This CDR3 has 13 amino acids. Germline CDR1 and CDR2: MNHEY and SMNVEV (reference sequence).

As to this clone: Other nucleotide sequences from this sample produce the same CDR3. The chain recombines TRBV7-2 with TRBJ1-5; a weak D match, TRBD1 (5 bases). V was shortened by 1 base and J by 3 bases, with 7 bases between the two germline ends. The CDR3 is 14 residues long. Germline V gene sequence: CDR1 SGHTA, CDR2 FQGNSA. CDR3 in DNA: TGTGCCAGCAGCTTAGGACAGTCCAATCAGCCCCAGCATTTT. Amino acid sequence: CASSLGQSNQPQHF.

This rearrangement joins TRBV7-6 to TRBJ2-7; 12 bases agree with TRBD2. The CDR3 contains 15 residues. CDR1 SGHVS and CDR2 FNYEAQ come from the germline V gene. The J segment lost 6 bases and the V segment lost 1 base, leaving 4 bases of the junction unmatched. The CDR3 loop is CASSLDLAGGSEQYF. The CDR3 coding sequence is TGTGCCAGCAGCTTAGATCTAGCGGGAGGGTCCGAGCAGTACTTC.

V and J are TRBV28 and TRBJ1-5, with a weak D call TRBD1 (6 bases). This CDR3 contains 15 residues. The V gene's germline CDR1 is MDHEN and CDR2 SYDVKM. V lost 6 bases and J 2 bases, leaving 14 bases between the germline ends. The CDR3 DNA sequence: TGTGCCAGCAGGATCGTCAGGGGAGGCAATCAGCCCCAGCATTTT. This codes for CASRIVRGGNQPQHF.

CDR3 sequence (DNA): TGTGCCAGCAGTTACGGGCAGGGAGGGGTCTATGGCTACACCTTC. This translates into CASSYGQGGVYGYTF. The chain employs TRBV6-5 and TRBJ1-2; TRBD1 is a possible D gene (5 bases). Germline V gene data show CDR1 as MNHEY and CDR2 as SVGAGI. V was trimmed by 2 bases and J by 4 bases, leaving 14 bases between them. The CDR3 is 15 residues long.

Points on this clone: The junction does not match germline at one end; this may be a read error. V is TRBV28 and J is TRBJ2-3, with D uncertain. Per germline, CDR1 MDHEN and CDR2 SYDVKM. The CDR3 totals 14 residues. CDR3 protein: CASSSPISIDTQYF. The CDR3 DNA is TGTGCCAGCAGTTCCCCGATTAGCATAGATACGCAGTATTTT.

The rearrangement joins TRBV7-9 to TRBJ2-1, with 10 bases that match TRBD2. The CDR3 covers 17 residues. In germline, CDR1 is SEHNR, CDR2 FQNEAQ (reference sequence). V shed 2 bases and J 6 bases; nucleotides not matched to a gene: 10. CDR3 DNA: TGTGCCAGCAGCTTACCGACAGGGACTAGCGTCGGCAATGAGCAGTTCTTC. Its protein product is CASSLPTGTSVGNEQFF.

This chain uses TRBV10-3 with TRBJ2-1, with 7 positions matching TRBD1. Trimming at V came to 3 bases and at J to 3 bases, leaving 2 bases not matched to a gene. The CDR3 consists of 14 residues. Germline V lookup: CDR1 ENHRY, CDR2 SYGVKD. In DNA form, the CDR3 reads TGTGCCATCAGTGAAGGGGGCGACTACAATGAGCAGTTCTTC. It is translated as CAISEGGDYNEQFF.

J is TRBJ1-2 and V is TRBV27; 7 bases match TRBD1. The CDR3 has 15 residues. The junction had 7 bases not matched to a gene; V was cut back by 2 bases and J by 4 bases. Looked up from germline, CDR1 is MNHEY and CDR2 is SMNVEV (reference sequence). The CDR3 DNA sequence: TGTGCCAGCAGTTTAGAAGGGGGCGCGGTCTATGGCTACACCTTC. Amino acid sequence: CASSLEGGAVYGYTF.

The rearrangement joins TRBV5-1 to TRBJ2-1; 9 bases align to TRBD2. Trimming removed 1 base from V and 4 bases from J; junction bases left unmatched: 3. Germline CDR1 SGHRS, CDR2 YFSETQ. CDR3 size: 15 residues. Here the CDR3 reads CASSLSSGEYNEQFF. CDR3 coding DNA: TGCGCCAGCAGCTTGTCTAGCGGGGAATACAATGAGCAGTTCTTC.

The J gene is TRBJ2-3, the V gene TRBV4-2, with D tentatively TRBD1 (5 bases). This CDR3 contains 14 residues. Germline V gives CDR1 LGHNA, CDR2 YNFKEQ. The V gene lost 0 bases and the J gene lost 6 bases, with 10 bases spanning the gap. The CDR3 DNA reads TGTGCCAGCAGCCAAGAAGGGGCCGAGGATACGCAGTATTTT. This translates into CASSQEGAEDTQYF.

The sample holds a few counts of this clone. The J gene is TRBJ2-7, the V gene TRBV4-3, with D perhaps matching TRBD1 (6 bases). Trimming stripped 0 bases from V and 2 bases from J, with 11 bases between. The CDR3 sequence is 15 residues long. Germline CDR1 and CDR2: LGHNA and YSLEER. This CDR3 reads CASSQDRGQTYEQYF. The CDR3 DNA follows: TGCGCCAGCAGCCAAGATAGAGGACAGACCTACGAGCAGTACTTC.